The 5 T cell receptor beta chains in this list originate from one sample, sequenced in a study of T cells in Graves' hyperthyroidism and ophthalmopathy. TCR beta CDR3 sequences were amplified from RNA transcripts. The TCR CDR3 first-round RT-PCR relied on the HTBI primer set. MiXCR, run by TCRdb on the multiplex PCR reads, gives a single entry per CDR3 protein. The repertoire includes under 350,000 distinct CDR3 sequences, roughly 13% of them detected once, and 7% to 9% sits in the top ten. The sequenced material came from blood. The receptor source for this set is a woman between 40 and 50 years old with Graves' hyperthyroidism.

This clonotype was counted between two and nine times. The chain couples TRBV19 to TRBJ1-2, with 10 bases aligning to TRBD1. This CDR3 has 16 amino acids. Germline V lookup: CDR1 LNHDA, CDR2 SQIVND (reference sequence). Unmatched junction bases numbered 6, after V lost 1 base and J lost 4 bases. The CDR3 bases are TGTGCCAGTAGTATAGCTCGGACAGGGGGAGGCTATGGCTACACCTTC. Its translation: CASSIARTGGGYGYTF.

The V and J genes are TRBV28 and TRBJ2-7, with 7 bases matching TRBD2. Germline assignment: CDR1 MDHEN and CDR2 SYDVKM. The V gene end was trimmed by 7 bases and the J gene end by 2 bases; junction bases not matched to a gene: 11. This CDR3 contains 15 residues. This chain's CDR3 is CASTKPSGRTYEQYF. DNA for the CDR3: TGTGCCAGCACCAAGCCTAGCGGACGAACCTACGAGCAGTACTTC.

This clonotype occurred many times. The J gene is TRBJ2-7, the V gene TRBV6-2 or TRBV6-3; no clear D gene. Germline V CDR1 and CDR2: MNHEY, SVGEGT. This CDR3 is 14 amino acids long. V lost 2 bases and J lost 0, with 8 bases in between. In nucleotides, the CDR3 is TGTGCCAGCAGTTACAACCAGGTCTCCTACGAGCAGTACTTC. It codes for CASSYNQVSYEQYF.

This clonotype appeared a few times. The chain is built from TRBV18 and TRBJ1-2; a weak D match, TRBD1 (6 bases). CDR1 and CDR2 from the germline V gene are KGHSH and LQKENI. This CDR3 has 13 residues. V was pared by 6 bases and J by 2 bases, with 10 bases between. The CDR3, as DNA: TGTGCCAGCTCGACCGGGACAAACTATGGCTACACCTTC. Residues: CASSTGTNYGYTF.

This clonotype was detected only a few times. The J gene is TRBJ1-6, the V gene TRBV27; no reliable D call. Germline V gene sequence: CDR1 MNHEY, CDR2 SMNVEV (reference sequence). Trimming removed 3 bases at V and 7 bases at J, with 10 bases between. The CDR3 length is 14 residues. This CDR3 reads CASSFLYDNSPLHF. The CDR3 nucleotides are TGTGCCAGCAGTTTCTTGTACGACAATTCACCCCTCCACTTT.